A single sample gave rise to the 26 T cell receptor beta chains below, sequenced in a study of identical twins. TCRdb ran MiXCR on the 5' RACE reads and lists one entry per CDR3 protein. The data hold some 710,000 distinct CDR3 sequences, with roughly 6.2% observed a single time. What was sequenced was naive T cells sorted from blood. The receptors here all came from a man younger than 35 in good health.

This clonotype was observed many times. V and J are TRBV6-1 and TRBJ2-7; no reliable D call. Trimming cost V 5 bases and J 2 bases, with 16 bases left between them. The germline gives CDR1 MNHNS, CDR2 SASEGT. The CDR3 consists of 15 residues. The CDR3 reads CASSPESGAPYEQYF. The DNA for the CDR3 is TGTGCCAGCAGTCCAGAGTCAGGTGCCCCCTACGAGCAGTACTTC.

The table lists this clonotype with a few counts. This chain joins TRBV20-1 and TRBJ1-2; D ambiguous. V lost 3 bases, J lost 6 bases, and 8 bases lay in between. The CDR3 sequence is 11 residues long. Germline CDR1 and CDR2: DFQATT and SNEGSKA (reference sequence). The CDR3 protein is CSARAQDGYTF. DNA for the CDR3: TGCAGTGCTAGGGCTCAGGATGGCTACACCTTC.

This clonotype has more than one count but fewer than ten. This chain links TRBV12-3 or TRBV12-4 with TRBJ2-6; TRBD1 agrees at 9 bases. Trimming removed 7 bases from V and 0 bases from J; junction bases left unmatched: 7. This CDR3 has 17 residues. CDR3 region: CASISTGGSSGANVLTF. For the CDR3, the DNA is TGTGCCAGCATTTCGACAGGGGGGTCCTCTGGGGCCAACGTCCTGACTTTC.

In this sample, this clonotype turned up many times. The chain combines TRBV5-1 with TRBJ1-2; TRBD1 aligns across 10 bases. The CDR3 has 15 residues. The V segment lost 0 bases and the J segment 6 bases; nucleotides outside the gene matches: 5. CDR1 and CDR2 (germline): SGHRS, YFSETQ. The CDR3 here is CASSLAGQGENGYTF. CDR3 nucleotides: TGCGCCAGCAGCTTGGCTGGACAGGGGGAGAATGGCTACACCTTC.

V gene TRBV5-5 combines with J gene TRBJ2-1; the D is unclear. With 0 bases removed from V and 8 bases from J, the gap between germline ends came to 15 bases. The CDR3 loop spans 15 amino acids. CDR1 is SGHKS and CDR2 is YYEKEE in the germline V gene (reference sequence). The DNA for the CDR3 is TGTGCCAGCAGCTTGGTTCGGGCGGATGTGGATGAGCAGTTCTTC. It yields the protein CASSLVRADVDEQFF.

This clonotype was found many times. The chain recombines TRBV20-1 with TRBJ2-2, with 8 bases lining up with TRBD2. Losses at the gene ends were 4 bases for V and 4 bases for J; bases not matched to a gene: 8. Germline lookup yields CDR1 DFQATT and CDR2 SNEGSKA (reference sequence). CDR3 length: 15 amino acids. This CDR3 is CSANSGSRGTGELFF. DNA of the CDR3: TGCAGTGCTAACAGCGGGAGTCGCGGCACCGGGGAGCTGTTTTTT.

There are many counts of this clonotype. This CDR3 reads CASSSPDRGLEDTQYF. CDR3 nucleotide sequence: TGTGCCAGCAGCTCGCCGGACAGGGGGCTCGAAGATACGCAGTATTTT. This sequence joins TRBV5-6 and TRBJ2-3, with TRBD1 matching 11 bases. The CDR3 extends over 16 amino acids. V gave up 3 bases and J gave up 5 bases; unmatched junction bases: 8. CDR1 SGHDT and CDR2 YYEEEE come from the germline V gene.

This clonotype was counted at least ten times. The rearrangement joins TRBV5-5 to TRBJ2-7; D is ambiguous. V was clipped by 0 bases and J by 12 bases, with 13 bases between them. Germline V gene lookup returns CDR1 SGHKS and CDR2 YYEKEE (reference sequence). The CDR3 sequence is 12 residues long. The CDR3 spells CASSLATIGLYF. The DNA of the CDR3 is TGTGCCAGCAGCTTGGCAACTATCGGCCTGTACTTC.

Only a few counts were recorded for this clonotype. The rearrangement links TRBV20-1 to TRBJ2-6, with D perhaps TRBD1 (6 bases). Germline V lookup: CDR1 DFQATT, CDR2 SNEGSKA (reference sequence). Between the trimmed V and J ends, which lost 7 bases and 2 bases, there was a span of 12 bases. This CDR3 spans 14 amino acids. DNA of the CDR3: TGCAGTGTACCAGGGGTTGCTGGGGCCAACGTCCTGACTTTC. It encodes CSVPGVAGANVLTF.

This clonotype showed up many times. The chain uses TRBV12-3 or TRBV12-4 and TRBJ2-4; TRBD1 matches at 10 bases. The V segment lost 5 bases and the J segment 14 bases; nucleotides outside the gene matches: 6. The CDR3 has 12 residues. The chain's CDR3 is CASSTGTGAEYF. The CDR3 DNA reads TGTGCCAGCAGTACCGGGACAGGGGCGGAGTACTTC.

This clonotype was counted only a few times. The CDR3 reads CASSHPFVGPTDTQYF. The DNA of the CDR3 is TGTGCCAGCAGTCACCCCTTTGTCGGGCCCACAGATACGCAGTATTTT. The genes are TRBV12-3 or TRBV12-4 and TRBJ2-3; D ambiguous. This CDR3 is built from 16 residues. V lost 5 bases to trimming and J lost 2 bases, with 17 bases between them.

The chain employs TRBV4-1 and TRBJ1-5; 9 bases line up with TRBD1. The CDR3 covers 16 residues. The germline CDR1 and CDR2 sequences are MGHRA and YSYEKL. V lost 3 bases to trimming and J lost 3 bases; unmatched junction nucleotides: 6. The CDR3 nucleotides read TGCGCCAGCAGCCAGATACAGGGGGCTCTCAATCAGCCCCAGCATTTT. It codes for CASSQIQGALNQPQHF.

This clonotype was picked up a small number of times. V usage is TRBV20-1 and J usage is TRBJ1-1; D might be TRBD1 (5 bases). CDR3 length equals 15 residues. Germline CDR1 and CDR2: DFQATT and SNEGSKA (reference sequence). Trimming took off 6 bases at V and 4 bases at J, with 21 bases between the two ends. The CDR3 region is CSARQGPKRGTEAFF. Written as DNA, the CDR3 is TGCAGTGCAAGGCAGGGACCGAAGCGGGGCACTGAAGCTTTCTTT.

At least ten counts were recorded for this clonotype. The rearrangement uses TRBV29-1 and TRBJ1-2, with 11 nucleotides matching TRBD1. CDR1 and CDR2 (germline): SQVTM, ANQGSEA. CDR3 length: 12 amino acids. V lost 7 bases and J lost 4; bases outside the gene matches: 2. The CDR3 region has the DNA TGCAGCGCCGGACAGGGGGCCTATGGCTACACCTTC. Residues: CSAGQGAYGYTF.

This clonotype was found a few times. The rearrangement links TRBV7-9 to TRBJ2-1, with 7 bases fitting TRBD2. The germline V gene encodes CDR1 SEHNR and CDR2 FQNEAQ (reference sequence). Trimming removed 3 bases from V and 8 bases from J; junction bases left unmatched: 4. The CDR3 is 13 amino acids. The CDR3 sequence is CASSFGGGYEQFF. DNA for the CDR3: TGTGCCAGCAGCTTTGGGGGAGGGTATGAGCAGTTCTTC.

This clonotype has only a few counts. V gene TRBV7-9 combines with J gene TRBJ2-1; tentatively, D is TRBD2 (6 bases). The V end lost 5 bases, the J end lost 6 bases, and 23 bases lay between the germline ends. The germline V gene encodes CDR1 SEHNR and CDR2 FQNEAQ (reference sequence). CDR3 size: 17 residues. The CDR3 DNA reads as TGTGCCAGCAGCCCAGATCGACCAGGGTACGGGAGCAATGAGCAGTTCTTC. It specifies CASSPDRPGYGSNEQFF.

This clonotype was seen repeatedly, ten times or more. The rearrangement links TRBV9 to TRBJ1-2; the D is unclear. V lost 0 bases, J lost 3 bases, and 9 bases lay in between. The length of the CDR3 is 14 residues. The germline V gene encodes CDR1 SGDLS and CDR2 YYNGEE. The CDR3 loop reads CASSVVVTDYGYTF. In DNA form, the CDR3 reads TGTGCCAGCAGCGTAGTGGTGACCGACTATGGCTACACCTTC.

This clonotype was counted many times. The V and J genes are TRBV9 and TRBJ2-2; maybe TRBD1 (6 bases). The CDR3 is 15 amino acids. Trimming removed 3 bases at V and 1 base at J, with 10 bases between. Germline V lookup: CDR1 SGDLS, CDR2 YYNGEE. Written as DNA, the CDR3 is TGTGCCAGCAGCGCCCGGGACAAGAACACCGGGGAGCTGTTTTTT. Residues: CASSARDKNTGELFF.

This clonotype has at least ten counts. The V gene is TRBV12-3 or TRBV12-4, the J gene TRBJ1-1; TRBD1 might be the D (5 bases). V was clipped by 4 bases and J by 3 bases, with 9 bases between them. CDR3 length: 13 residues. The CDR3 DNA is TGTGCCAGCAGTTACAGGCGGGACACTGAAGCTTTCTTT. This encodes CASSYRRDTEAFF.

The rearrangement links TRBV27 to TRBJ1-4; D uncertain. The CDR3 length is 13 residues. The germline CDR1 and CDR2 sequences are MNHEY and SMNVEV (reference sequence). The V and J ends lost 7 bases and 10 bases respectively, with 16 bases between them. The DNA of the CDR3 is TGTGCCAGCAAACGAAGAGGCTTAGGAAAACTGTTTTTT. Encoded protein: CASKRRGLGKLFF.

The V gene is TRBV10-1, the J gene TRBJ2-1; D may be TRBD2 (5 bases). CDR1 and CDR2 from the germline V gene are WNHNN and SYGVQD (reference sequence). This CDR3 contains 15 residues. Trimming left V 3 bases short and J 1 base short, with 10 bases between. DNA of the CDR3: TGCGCCAGCAGTGAACGGACTCCGTCCTACAATGAGCAGTTCTTC. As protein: CASSERTPSYNEQFF.

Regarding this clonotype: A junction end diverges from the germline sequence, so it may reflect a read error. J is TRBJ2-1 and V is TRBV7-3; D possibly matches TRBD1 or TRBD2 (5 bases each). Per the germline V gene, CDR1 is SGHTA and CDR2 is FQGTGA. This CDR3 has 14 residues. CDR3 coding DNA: TGTGCCAGCAGCTCTTCCCGGGACCACAAAGAGCAGTTCTTC. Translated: CASSSSRDHKEQFF.

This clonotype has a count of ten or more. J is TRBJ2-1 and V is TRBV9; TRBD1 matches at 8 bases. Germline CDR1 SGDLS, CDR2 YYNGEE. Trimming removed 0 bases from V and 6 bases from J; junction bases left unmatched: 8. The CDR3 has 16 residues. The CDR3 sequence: CASSVDGRGPVNEQFF. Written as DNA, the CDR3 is TGTGCCAGCAGCGTAGACGGCAGGGGGCCTGTCAATGAGCAGTTCTTC.

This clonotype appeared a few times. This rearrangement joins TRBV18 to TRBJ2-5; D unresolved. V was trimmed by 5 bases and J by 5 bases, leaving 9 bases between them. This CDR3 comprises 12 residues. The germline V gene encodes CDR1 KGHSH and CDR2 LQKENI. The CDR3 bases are TGTGCCAGCTCAACGGTTGGGGAGACCCAGTACTTC. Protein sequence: CASSTVGETQYF. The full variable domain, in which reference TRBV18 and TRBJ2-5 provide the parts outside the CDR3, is NAGVMQNPRHLVRRRGQEARLRCSPMKGHSHVYWYRQLPEEGLKFMVYLQKENIIDESGMPKERFSAEFPKEGPSILRIQQVVRGDSAAYFCASSTVGETQYFGPGTRLLVL.

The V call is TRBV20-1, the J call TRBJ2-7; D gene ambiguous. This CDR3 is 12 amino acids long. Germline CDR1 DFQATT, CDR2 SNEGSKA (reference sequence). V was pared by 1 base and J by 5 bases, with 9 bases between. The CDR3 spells CSARVHSDEQYF. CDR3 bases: TGCAGTGCTAGAGTGCACAGCGACGAGCAGTACTTC.

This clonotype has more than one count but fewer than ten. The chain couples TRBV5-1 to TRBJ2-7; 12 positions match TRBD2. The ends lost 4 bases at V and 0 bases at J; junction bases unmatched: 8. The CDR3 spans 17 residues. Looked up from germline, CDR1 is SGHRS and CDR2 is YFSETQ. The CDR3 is CASSPGTSGWSSYEQYV. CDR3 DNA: TGCGCCAGCAGCCCCGGGACTAGCGGGTGGAGCTCCTACGAGCAGTACGTC.